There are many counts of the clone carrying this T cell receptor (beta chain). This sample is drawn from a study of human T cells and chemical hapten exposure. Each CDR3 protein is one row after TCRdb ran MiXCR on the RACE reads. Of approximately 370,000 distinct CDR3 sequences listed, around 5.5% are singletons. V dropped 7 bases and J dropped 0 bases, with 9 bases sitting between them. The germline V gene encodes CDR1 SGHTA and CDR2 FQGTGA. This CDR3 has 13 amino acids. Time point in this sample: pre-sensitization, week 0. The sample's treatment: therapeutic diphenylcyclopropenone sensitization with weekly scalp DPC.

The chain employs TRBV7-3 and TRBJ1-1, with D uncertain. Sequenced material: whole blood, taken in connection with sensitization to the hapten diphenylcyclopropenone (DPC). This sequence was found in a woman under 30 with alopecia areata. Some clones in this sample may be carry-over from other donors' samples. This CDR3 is CASKGRLNTEAFF. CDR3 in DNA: TGTGCCAGCAAAGGCCGATTGAACACTGAAGCTTTCTTT.